The subject of this entry is one TCR beta chain. The source of the sample is a study of blood T cell repertoires in COVID-19. Study context: The analysed material was cDNA or gDNA that came from T cells, B-cell-depleted T cells, or PBMCs.

The table came from immunoSEQ multiplex PCR; TCRdb's copy has only in-frame clones and leaves some out. This sample has around 64,000 clones; 70% to 90% occur once, and the top ten carry 3% to 3.5%. The V and J ends lost 4 bases and 4 bases, in that order; junction bases with no gene match: 7. The CDR3 has 15 amino acids. In germline, CDR1 is SGHRS, CDR2 YFSETQ. The source is a man aged 45-65 years with active COVID-19. Sequencing was performed on peripheral blood. This sequence joins TRBV5-1 and TRBJ2-2, with 7 bases lining up with TRBD2. The CDR3 is CASSRWRGSTGELFF. The CDR3 nucleotides read TGCGCCAGCAGCCGCTGGCGGGGGAGCACCGGGGAGCTGTTTTTT.